Included here is one T cell receptor (beta chain) sequence, with context. The data were obtained in a study of blood T cell repertoires in COVID-19. Study details: In each case, the material was cDNA or gDNA derived from T cells, B-cell-depleted T cells, or PBMCs.

Authors' analysis steps: Nucleated cell number was recorded as an estimate derived from reference gene primer amplification. The data were produced by immunoSEQ multiplex PCR, yet TCRdb's version contains in-frame clones alone and is incomplete. V, J and clone size derive from that table, while D and trimming were established from the DNA sequence. The sample carries around 120,000 clones, 85% recorded once. The CDR3 spans 15 residues. Between the trimmed V and J ends, which lost 0 bases and 0 bases, there was a span of 8 bases. Germline values: CDR1 WNHNN, CDR2 SYGVQD (reference sequence). The chain has TRBV10-1 and TRBJ1-1; D is undetermined. Source material: peripheral blood. The source of this sequence is a human donor in a cohort sampled during active COVID-19. The CDR3 spells CASSESGSLNTEAFF. The DNA of the CDR3 is TGCGCCAGCAGTGAGTCCGGTAGTCTGAACACTGAAGCTTTCTTT.